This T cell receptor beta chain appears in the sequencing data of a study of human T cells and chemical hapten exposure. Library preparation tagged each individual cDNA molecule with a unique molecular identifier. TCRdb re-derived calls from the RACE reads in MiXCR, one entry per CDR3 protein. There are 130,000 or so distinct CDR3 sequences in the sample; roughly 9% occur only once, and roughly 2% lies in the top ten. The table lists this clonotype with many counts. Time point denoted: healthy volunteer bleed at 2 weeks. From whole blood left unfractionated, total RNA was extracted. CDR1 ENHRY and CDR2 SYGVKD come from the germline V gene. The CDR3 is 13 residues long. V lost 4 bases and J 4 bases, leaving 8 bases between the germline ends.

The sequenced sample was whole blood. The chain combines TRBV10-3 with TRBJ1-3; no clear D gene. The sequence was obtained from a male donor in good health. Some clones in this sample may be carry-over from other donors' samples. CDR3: CAISVDRGNTIYF. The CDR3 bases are TGTGCCATCAGTGTAGATCGGGGAAACACCATATATTTT.